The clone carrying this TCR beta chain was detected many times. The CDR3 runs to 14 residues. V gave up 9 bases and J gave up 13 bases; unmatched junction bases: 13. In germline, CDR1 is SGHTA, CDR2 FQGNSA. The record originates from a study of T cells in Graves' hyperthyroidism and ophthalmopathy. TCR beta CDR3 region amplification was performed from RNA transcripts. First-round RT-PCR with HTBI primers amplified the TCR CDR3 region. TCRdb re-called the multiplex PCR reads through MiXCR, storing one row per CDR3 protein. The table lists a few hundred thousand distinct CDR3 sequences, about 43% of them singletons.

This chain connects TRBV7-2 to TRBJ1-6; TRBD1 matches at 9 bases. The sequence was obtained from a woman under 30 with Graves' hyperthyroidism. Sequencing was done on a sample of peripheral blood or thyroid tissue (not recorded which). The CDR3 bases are TGTGCCAGTCGACCGGGACAGGGACGTGTCCCCCTCCACTTT. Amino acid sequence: CASRPGQGRVPLHF.